Included here is one TCR beta chain sequence, with context. Its antigen is unknown. The CDR3 does not end in the conserved phenylalanine or tryptophan, so this is likely a read error. No DNA is shown, since the ends of the CDR3 on it are uncertain; the CDR3 is the one TCRdb lists. The data are from a study of CD8+CD57+ T cells in acquired aplastic anemia. Turning to the study itself: Sorted CD4+ and CD8+ cells gave a mean 3.2 ug DNA, range roughly 0.19 to 30 ug.

General study findings and limits: With respect to CD8+ Simpson's diversity, patients and controls did not differ significantly.

Germline CDR1 SGHTA, CDR2 FQGTGA. The CDR3 totals 13 residues, both ends included. Profiling of TCR beta VDJ combinations and CDR3 sequences used genomic DNA as template. One entry per CDR3 protein, called by TCRdb with MiXCR from the reads. Altogether about 270,000 distinct CDR3 sequences are present, approximately 79% being singletons, with the ten largest covering 40% to 50%. Whoever was chosen for sequencing had shown CD8+CD57+ cell expansion by flow cytometry. Patients, without exception, had severe acquired aplastic anemia. Specimen: sorted CD4+, CD8+, or CD8+CD57+ T cells (not recorded which) from PBMCs. The sequence derives from a human donor with aplastic anemia. The rearrangement joins TRBV7-3 to TRBJ2-1; TRBD1, the table's D call, lacks a check against the DNA. CDR3 amino acids: CASSVGGSHEQLY.